Sequencing of this T cell receptor (beta chain) was carried out in a study of T cells in Graves' hyperthyroidism and ophthalmopathy. Study-level findings and limits: Most thyroid clonotypes that were expanded above 0.001 also turned up in blood. Progression to ophthalmopathy was predicted a median of about six months early.

V lost 0 bases to trimming and J lost 2 bases, with 11 bases between them. The germline gives CDR1 LGHDT, CDR2 YNNKEL (reference sequence). CDR3 length: 15 amino acids. Over 18 months, lack of ophthalmopathy progression marked Graves' hyperthyroidism as stable. Hyperthyroidism had been newly diagnosed in patients aged 18 to 65, and its duration was under 2 months. Template material for amplifying TCR beta CDR3 regions consisted of RNA transcripts. The TCR CDR3 first-round RT-PCR relied on the HTBI primer set. A single record per CDR3 protein comes from TCRdb applying MiXCR to the multiplex PCR reads. The table includes about 740,000 distinct CDR3 sequences, around 13% detected once. This clonotype was found many times. Its specificity is unknown.

This TCR came from a woman in her late teens or twenties with Graves' hyperthyroidism. Sequencing input: blood. The genes are TRBV3-1 and TRBJ2-7; possibly TRBD2 for D (6 bases). CDR3 coding DNA: TGTGCCAGCAGCCAAGAGACGGGAGCAGCCTACGAGCAGTACTTC. Its protein product is CASSQETGAAYEQYF.